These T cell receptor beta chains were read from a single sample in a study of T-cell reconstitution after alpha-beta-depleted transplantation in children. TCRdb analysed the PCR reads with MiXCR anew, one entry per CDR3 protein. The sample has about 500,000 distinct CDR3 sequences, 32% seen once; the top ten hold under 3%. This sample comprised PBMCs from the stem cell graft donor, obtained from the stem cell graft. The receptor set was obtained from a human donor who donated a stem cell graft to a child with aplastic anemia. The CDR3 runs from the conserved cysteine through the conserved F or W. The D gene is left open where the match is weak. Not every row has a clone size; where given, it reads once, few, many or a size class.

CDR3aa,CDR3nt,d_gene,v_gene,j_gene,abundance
CASSLTVPARPLYNEQFF,TGTGCCAGCAGCCTTACGGTCCCTGCCCGGCCCCTATACAATGAGCAGTTCTTC,.,TRBV4-2,TRBJ2-1,few
CASSQIAGGPSNEQFF,TGTGCCAGCAGCCAAATAGCGGGAGGGCCCAGTAATGAGCAGTTCTTC,TRBD2,TRBV3-1,TRBJ2-1,.
CASSQVLAGANVLTF,TGTGCCAGCAGCCAAGTTCTAGCTGGGGCCAACGTCCTGACTTTC,.,TRBV14,TRBJ2-6,.
CASSLERGYGYTF,TGTGCCAGCAGTTTAGAAAGGGGGTATGGCTACACCTTC,.,TRBV12-3/TRBV12-4,TRBJ1-2,.
CSPNPADTQYF,TGCAGTCCTAATCCCGCAGATACGCAGTATTTT,.,TRBV20-1,TRBJ2-3,once
CASSLVPVVSYEQYF,TGCGCCAGCAGCTTGGTTCCGGTCGTATCCTACGAGCAGTACTTC,.,TRBV5-1,TRBJ2-7,few
CASSSDGFSNQPQHF,TGTGCCAGCAGTTCGGACGGGTTTAGCAATCAGCCCCAGCATTTT,.,TRBV12-3/TRBV12-4,TRBJ1-5,few
CSARTGSGYTF,TGCAGCGCCCGGACAGGGAGTGGCTACACCTTC,TRBD1,TRBV29-1,TRBJ1-2,many
CASSILRDSQETQYF,TGTGCCAGCAGCATCCTCCGGGACAGCCAAGAGACCCAGTACTTC,TRBD1,TRBV7-9,TRBJ2-5,.
CASSLRGDSGNGYGYTF,TGCGCCAGCAGCTTGAGGGGGGATTCGGGGAACGGATATGGCTACACCTTC,.,TRBV5-1,TRBJ1-2,.
CASSLVRQGTEAFF,TGTGCCAGCAGCTTAGTAAGACAGGGGACTGAAGCTTTCTTT,TRBD1,TRBV7-2,TRBJ1-1,.
CASSQLGLQGLNTEAFF,TGCGCCAGCAGCCAACTGGGGCTACAGGGACTGAACACTGAAGCTTTCTTT,.,TRBV4-1,TRBJ1-1,few
CASSEYGRSYNEQFF,TGTGCCAGCAGTGAATACGGGAGATCCTACAATGAGCAGTTCTTC,.,TRBV2,TRBJ2-1,.
CSARDRVGGYNEQFF,TGCAGTGCTAGAGATCGGGTTGGGGGTTACAATGAGCAGTTCTTC,.,TRBV20-1,TRBJ2-1,few
CSARAGTGGTEAFF,TGCAGTGCTAGAGCGGGTACAGGGGGTACCGAAGCTTTCTTT,TRBD1,TRBV20-1,TRBJ1-1,few
CATSDPGLAESTDTQYF,TGTGCCACCAGTGACCCGGGACTAGCGGAGAGCACAGATACGCAGTATTTT,TRBD2,TRBV24-1,TRBJ2-3,.
CASSPGQGLLKNIQYF,TGTGCCAGCAGCCCAGGACAGGGTCTACTTAAAAACATTCAGTACTTC,TRBD1,TRBV6-2/TRBV6-3,TRBJ2-4,few
CATSDLGLNTGELFF,TGTGCCACCAGTGATTTAGGACTTAACACCGGGGAGCTGTTTTTT,.,TRBV24-1,TRBJ2-2,few
CSLAGGRDEQFF,TGCAGTTTAGCGGGAGGGCGGGATGAGCAGTTCTTC,TRBD2,TRBV29-1,TRBJ2-1,few
CASHSSGRLSTDTQYF,TGTGCCAGCCACTCTAGCGGGAGATTGAGCACAGATACGCAGTATTTT,TRBD2,TRBV7-2,TRBJ2-3,.
CASSRSGLPDYETQYF,TGTGCCAGCAGCAGATCGGGACTACCGGACTACGAGACCCAGTACTTC,TRBD2,TRBV12-3/TRBV12-4,TRBJ2-5,few
CASSPTWSSMNTEAFF,TGCGCCAGCAGTCCCACTTGGTCCTCCATGAACACTGAAGCTTTCTTT,.,TRBV5-1,TRBJ1-1,.
CASSSRTGALPDRGNTGELFF,TGTGCCAGCAGCTCCCGGACAGGGGCGCTTCCAGATCGGGGGAACACCGGGGAGCTGTTTTTT,TRBD1,TRBV11-1,TRBJ2-2,.
CASQTRQGTSTDTQYF,TGTGCCAGCCAAACGCGACAGGGTACTAGCACAGATACGCAGTATTTT,TRBD1,TRBV6-1,TRBJ2-3,few
CASSSIAAAYEQHF,TGTGCCAGCAGCTCCATCGCAGCGGCCTACGAGCAGCACTTC,.,TRBV12-3/TRBV12-4,TRBJ2-7,.
CASSLGLGLAGINEQFF,TGTGCCAGCAGTTTAGGGTTAGGACTAGCGGGGATAAATGAGCAGTTCTTC,TRBD2,TRBV12-3/TRBV12-4,TRBJ2-1,few
CASGSAGSSYEQYF,TGTGCCAGCGGATCGGCAGGGTCCTCCTACGAGCAGTACTTC,.,TRBV11-2,TRBJ2-7,.
CASTQGRDTDTQYF,TGTGCCAGCACCCAAGGGCGGGACACAGATACGCAGTATTTT,.,TRBV28,TRBJ2-3,few
CASSLTGTGKGYTF,TGTGCCAGCAGCCTGACCGGGACAGGGAAAGGCTACACCTTC,TRBD1,TRBV7-2,TRBJ1-2,.
CASSSAQGRVEQFF,TGTGCCAGCAGTTCAGCACAGGGGAGAGTAGAGCAGTTCTTC,TRBD1,TRBV12-3/TRBV12-4,TRBJ2-1,.
CASSQERAAGNEQFF,TGTGCCAGCAGCCAAGAGAGGGCCGCTGGGAATGAGCAGTTCTTC,.,TRBV4-2,TRBJ2-1,few
CASSPRVPGGTEAFF,TGTGCCAGCTCACCGAGGGTCCCAGGGGGCACTGAAGCTTTCTTT,TRBD1,TRBV18,TRBJ1-1,.
CASSLEPERTGELFF,TGCGCCAGCAGCTTGGAGCCGGAGAGAACCGGGGAGCTGTTTTTT,.,TRBV5-1,TRBJ2-2,few
CASSPWQGPDTEAFF,TGCGCCAGCAGCCCCTGGCAGGGACCGGACACTGAAGCTTTCTTT,.,TRBV5-1,TRBJ1-1,few
CASSPMNEQFF,TGTGCCAGCAGCCCCATGAATGAGCAGTTCTTC,.,TRBV2,TRBJ2-1,few
CASRVGHSANYGYTF,TGTGCCAGTAGGGTCGGGCACTCAGCTAACTATGGCTACACCTTC,.,TRBV19,TRBJ1-2,few
CASSFGTGANNEQFF,TGTGCCAGCAGCTTCGGGACAGGGGCGAACAATGAGCAGTTCTTC,TRBD1,TRBV9,TRBJ2-1,few
CASSSTGGTTKNIQYF,TGTGCCAGCAGTTCGACAGGGGGGACCACCAAAAACATTCAGTACTTC,TRBD1,TRBV28,TRBJ2-4,many
CASSAGLDATQYF,TGTGCCAGCAGCGCAGGGCTTGACGCGACCCAGTACTTC,.,TRBV12-3/TRBV12-4,TRBJ2-5,.
CAWGTRAATNEKLFF,TGTGCCTGGGGGACCCGGGCTGCAACTAATGAAAAACTGTTTTTT,.,TRBV30,TRBJ1-4,.
CASSQGLTGLPQETQYF,TGTGCCAGCAGCCAAGGCTTGACTGGACTACCTCAAGAGACCCAGTACTTC,.,TRBV3-1,TRBJ2-5,few
CASTSDREWTTEAFF,TGTGCCAGCACAAGCGACAGGGAGTGGACCACTGAAGCTTTCTTT,.,TRBV21-1,TRBJ1-1,few
CASSPQGQAETQYF,TGTGCCAGCAGTCCGCAGGGACAAGCGGAGACCCAGTACTTC,.,TRBV27,TRBJ2-5,.
CAISDLGGTEAFF,TGTGCCATCAGTGATCTAGGGGGAACTGAAGCTTTCTTT,.,TRBV10-3,TRBJ1-1,.
CSARVRGGAMNTEAFF,TGCAGTGCTAGAGTTAGGGGAGGTGCCATGAACACTGAAGCTTTCTTT,.,TRBV20-1,TRBJ1-1,few
CASSLADRGGNEQFF,TGTGCCAGCAGTTTAGCAGACAGGGGCGGCAATGAGCAGTTCTTC,TRBD1,TRBV12-3/TRBV12-4,TRBJ2-1,.
CASSLEKITPQHF,TGTGCCAGCAGCTTAGAGAAAATCACGCCCCAGCATTTT,.,TRBV7-2,TRBJ1-5,.
CASSPGVGTQYF,TGTGCCAGCAGCCCGGGCGTCGGGACCCAGTACTTC,.,TRBV7-2,TRBJ2-5,few
CASSFDRGLTEAFF,TGTGCCAGCAGCTTTGACAGGGGGCTTACTGAAGCTTTCTTT,TRBD1,TRBV5-4,TRBJ1-1,.
CAWSVIQRNSYNEQFF,TGTGCCTGGAGTGTGATCCAGCGGAACTCCTACAATGAGCAGTTCTTC,.,TRBV30,TRBJ2-1,.
CASSMGETQYF,TGTGCCAGTAGTATGGGAGAGACCCAGTACTTC,.,TRBV19,TRBJ2-5,few
CASSPWTGGQAFF,TGTGCCAGCAGTCCCTGGACAGGGGGCCAGGCTTTCTTT,TRBD1,TRBV27,TRBJ1-1,.
CASSLGAELDTGELFF,TGTGCCAGCAGCTTAGGGGCGGAGTTGGACACCGGGGAGCTGTTTTTT,.,TRBV7-3,TRBJ2-2,.
CAFGGRKRDGYTF,TGTGCCTTCGGGGGCAGGAAAAGGGATGGCTACACCTTC,.,TRBV7-2,TRBJ1-2,few
CASSPQAGAYEQYF,TGTGCCAGCAGCCCTCAGGCAGGTGCCTACGAGCAGTACTTC,.,TRBV7-9,TRBJ2-7,.